The subject of this entry is one T cell receptor (beta chain). Its antigen is not known. V shed 0 bases and J shed 8 bases, with 22 bases lying between them. The length of the CDR3 is 16 residues. Germline CDR1 and CDR2: DFQATT and SNEGSKA (reference sequence). The data were obtained in a study of T-cell memory formation after mild COVID-19. Notes on the study in general: Shrinking CD4+ clones resided mostly in CM and EM, and CD8+ ones in EMRA. SARS-CoV-2 specificity of second-wave clones peaking day 37 was unconfirmed. Contracting clones from day 15 to 85 had balanced CD4/CD8; later expanders favoured CD4+.

TCRdb reprocessed the 5' RACE reads via MiXCR and lists one record per CDR3 protein. The repertoire holds some 330,000 distinct CDR3 sequences, with more than 20% as singletons. The V gene is TRBV20-1, the J gene TRBJ1-1, with D possibly TRBD1 on 5 matching bases. The receptor comes from an adult woman who had mild COVID-19 (a few samples of this study predate the infection). Cell type and time point are not known. The sample comprised PBMCs or a T cell subset sorted from them (not recorded which). The CDR3 coding sequence is TGCAGTGCTAGAGACCCCAATCTAGACAGATCTTTGGAAGCTTTCTTT. Translated: CSARDPNLDRSLEAFF.